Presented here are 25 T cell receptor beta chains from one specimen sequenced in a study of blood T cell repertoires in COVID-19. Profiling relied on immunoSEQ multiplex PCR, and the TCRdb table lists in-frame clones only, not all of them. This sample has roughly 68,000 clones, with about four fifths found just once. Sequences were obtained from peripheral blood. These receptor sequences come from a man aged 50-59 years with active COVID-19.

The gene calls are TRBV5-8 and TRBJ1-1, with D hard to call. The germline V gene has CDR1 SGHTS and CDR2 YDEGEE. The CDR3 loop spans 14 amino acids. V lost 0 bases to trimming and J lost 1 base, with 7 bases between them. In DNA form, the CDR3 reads TGTGCCAGCAGCTTGGAGGCGGCGAACACTGAAGCTTTCTTT. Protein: CASSLEAANTEAFF. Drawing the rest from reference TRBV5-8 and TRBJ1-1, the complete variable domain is EAGVTQSPTHLIKTRGQQATLRCSPISGHTSVYWYQQALGLGLQFLLWYDEGEERNRGNFPPRFSGRQFPNYSSELNVNALELEDSALYLCASSLEAANTEAFFGQGTRLTVV.

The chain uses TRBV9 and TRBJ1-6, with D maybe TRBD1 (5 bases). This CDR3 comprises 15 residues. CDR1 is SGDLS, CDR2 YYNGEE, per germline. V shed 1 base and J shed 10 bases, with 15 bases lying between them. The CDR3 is CASSVTGGVGSPLHF. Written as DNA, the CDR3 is TGTGCCAGCAGCGTAACCGGGGGGGTCGGATCACCCCTCCACTTT.

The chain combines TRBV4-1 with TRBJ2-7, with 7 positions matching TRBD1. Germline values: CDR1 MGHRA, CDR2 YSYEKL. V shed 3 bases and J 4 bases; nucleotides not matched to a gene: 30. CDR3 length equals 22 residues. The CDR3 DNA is TGCGCCAGCAGCCATCCAGACTATACCGGGACAGATGTTTACGCGCGAGTATACGAGCAGTACTTC. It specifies CASSHPDYTGTDVYARVYEQYF.

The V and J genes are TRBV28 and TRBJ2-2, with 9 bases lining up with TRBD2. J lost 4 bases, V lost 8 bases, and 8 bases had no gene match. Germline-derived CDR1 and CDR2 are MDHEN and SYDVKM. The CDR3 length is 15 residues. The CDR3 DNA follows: TGTGCCAGCCTTCCTAGCGGGATGAGCACCGGGGAGCTGTTTTTT. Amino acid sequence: CASLPSGMSTGELFF. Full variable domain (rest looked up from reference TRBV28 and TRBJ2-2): DVKVTQSSRYLVKRTGEKVFLECVQDMDHENMFWYRQDPGLGLRLIYFSYDVKMKEKGDIPEGYSVSREKKERFSLILESASTNQTSMYLCASLPSGMSTGELFFGEGSRLTVL.

Here the CDR3 reads CASSLGGDSPLHF. As DNA, the CDR3 is TGTGCCAGCAGCTTAGGGGGGGATTCACCCCTCCACTTT. V and J are TRBV7-2 and TRBJ1-6, with D possibly being TRBD1 (5 bases). CDR3 length equals 13 residues. V lost 1 base, J lost 8 bases, and 6 bases lay in between. Germline assignment: CDR1 SGHTA and CDR2 FQGNSA.

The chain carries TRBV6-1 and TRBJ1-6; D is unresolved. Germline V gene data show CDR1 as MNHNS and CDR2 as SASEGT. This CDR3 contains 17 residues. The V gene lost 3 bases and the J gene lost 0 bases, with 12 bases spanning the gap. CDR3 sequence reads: CASSEFGVGSYNSPLHF. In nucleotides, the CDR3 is TGTGCCAGCAGTGAGTTCGGGGTAGGCTCCTATAATTCACCCCTCCACTTT.

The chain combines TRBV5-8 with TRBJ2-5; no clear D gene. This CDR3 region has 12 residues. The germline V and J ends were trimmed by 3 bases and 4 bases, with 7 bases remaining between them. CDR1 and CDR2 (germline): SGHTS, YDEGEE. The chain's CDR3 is CASSSRVETQYF. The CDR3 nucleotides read TGTGCCAGCAGCTCCCGCGTAGAGACCCAGTACTTC.

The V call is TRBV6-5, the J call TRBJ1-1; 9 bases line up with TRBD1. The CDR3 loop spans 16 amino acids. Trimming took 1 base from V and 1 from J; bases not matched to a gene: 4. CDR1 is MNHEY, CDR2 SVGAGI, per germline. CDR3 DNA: TGTGCCAGCAGTTACTACGTGGACAGGGGGAACACTGAAGCTTTCTTT. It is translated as CASSYYVDRGNTEAFF.

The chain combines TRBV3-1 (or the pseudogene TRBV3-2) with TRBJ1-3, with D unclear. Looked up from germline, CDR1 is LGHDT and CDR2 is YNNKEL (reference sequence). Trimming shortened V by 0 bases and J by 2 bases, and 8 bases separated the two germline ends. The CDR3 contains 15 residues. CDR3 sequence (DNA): TGTGCCAGCAGCCAAGATCTCGGGGCTGGAAACACCATATATTTT. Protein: CASSQDLGAGNTIYF.

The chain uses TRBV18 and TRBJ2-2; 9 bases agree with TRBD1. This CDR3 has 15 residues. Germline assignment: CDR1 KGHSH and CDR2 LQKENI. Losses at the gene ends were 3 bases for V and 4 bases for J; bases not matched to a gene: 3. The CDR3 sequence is CASSPGQGGTGELFF. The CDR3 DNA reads TGTGCCAGCTCACCGGGACAGGGTGGCACCGGGGAGCTGTTTTTT. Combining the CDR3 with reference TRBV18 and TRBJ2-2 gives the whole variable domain NAGVMQNPRHLVRRRGQEARLRCSPMKGHSHVYWYRQLPEEGLKFMVYLQKENIIDESGMPKERFSAEFPKEGPSILRIQQVVRGDSAAYFCASSPGQGGTGELFFGEGSRLTVL.

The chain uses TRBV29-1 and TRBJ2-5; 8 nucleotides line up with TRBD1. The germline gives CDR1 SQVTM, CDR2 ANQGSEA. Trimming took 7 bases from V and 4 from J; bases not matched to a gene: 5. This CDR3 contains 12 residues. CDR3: CSARGQGETQYF. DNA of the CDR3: TGCAGCGCCAGGGGGCAGGGAGAGACCCAGTACTTC.

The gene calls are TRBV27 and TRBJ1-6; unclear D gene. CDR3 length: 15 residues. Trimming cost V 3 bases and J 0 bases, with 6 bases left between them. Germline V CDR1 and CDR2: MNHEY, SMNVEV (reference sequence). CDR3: CASSFGYSYNSPLHF. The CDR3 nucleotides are TGTGCCAGCAGTTTCGGGTACTCCTATAATTCACCCCTCCACTTT.

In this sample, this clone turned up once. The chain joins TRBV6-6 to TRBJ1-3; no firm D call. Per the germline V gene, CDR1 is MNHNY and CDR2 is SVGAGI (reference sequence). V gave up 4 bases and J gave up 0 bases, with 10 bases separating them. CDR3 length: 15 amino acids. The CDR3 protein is CASSSYSNSGNTIYF. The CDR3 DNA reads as TGTGCCAGCAGTTCCTACAGCAACTCTGGAAACACCATATATTTT.

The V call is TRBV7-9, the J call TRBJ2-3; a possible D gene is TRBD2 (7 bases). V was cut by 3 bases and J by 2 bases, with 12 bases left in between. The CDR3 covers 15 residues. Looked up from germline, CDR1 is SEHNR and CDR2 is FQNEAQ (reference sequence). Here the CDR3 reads CASSFEGGITDTQYF. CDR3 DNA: TGTGCCAGCAGCTTCGAGGGGGGGATCACAGATACGCAGTATTTT. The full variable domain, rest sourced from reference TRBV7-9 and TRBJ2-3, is DTGVSQNPRHKITKRGQNVTFRCDPISEHNRLYWYRQTLGQGPEFLTYFQNEAQLEKSRLLSDRFSAERPKGSFSTLEIQRTEQGDSAMYLCASSFEGGITDTQYFGPGTRLTVL.

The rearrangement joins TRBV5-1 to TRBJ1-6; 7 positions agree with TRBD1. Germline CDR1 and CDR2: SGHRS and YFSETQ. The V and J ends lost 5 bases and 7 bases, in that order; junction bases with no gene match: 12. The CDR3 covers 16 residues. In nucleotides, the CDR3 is TGCGCCAGCAGAGTTAGACCGGGACAGATAAATTCACCCCTCCACTTT. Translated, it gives CASRVRPGQINSPLHF.

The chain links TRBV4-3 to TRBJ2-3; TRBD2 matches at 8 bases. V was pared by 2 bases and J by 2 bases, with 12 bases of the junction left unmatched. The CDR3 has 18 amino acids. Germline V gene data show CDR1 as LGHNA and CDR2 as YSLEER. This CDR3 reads CASSQTPPGSGDTDTQYF. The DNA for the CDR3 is TGCGCCAGCAGCCAAACCCCCCCAGGTAGCGGGGACACAGATACGCAGTATTTT.

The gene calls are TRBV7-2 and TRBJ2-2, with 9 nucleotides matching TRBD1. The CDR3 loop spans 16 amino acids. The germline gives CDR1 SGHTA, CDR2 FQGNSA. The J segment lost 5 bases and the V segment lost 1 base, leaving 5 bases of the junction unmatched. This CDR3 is CASSLGGQGWTGELFF. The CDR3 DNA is TGTGCCAGCAGCTTAGGAGGACAGGGGTGGACCGGGGAGCTGTTTTTT.

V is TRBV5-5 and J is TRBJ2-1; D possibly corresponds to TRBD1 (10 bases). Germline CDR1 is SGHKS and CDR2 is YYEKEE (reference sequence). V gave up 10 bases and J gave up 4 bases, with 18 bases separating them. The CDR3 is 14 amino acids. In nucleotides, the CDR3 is TGTGCCTCTAGCGGGACAGGGGTATACAATGAGCAGTTCTTC. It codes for CASSGTGVYNEQFF.

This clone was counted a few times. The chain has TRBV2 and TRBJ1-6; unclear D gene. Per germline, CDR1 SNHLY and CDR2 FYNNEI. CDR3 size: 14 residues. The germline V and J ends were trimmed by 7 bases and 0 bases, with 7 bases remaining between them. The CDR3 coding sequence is TGTGCCAGCACAACCAGCTCCTATAATTCACCCCTCCACTTT. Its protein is CASTTSSYNSPLHF.

The CDR3 sequence: CASTGWDTIYF. The DNA for the CDR3 is TGTGCCAGTACAGGTTGGGACACCATATATTTT. The chain links TRBV19 to TRBJ1-3; D not resolved. The V and J ends lost 7 bases and 8 bases respectively, with 9 bases between them. The CDR3 sequence is 11 residues long. In germline, CDR1 is LNHDA, CDR2 SQIVND (reference sequence).

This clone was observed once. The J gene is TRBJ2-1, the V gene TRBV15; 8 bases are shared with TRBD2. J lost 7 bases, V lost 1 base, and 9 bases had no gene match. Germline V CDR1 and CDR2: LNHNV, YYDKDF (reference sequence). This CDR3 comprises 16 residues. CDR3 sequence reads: CATSRVGAGDGNEQFF. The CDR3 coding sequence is TGTGCCACCAGCAGAGTAGGAGCGGGAGACGGAAATGAGCAGTTCTTC.

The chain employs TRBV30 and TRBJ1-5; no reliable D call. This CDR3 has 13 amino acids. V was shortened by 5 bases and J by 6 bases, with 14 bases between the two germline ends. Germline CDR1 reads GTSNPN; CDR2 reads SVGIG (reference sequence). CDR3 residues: CAWEAGLGQPQHF. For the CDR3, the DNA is TGTGCCTGGGAGGCGGGTCTTGGTCAGCCCCAGCATTTT.

In DNA form, the CDR3 reads TGCGCCAGCAGCTTACGCGGGGGGTCGGTAGATACGCAGTATTTT. It yields the protein CASSLRGGSVDTQYF. V gene TRBV5-1 combines with J gene TRBJ2-3; 8 bases fit TRBD2. This CDR3 spans 15 amino acids. The germline gives CDR1 SGHRS, CDR2 YFSETQ. V gave up 2 bases and J gave up 5 bases; unmatched junction bases: 7.

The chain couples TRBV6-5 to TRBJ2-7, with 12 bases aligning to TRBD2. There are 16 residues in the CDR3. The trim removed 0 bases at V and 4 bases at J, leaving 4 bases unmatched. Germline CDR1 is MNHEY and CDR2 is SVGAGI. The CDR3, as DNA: TGTGCCAGCAGTTACTCGCTAGGACTAGCGGGATACGAGCAGTACTTC. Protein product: CASSYSLGLAGYEQYF.

The CDR3 here is CASSPGTGGIGLGKTQYF. CDR3 coding DNA: TGTGCCAGCAGTCCGGGGACAGGGGGCATTGGTCTTGGGAAGACCCAGTACTTC. The V gene is TRBV6-2 or TRBV6-3, the J gene TRBJ2-5; TRBD1 matches 12 bases. CDR3 length: 18 amino acids. The J segment lost 6 bases and the V segment lost 5 bases, leaving 16 bases of the junction unmatched. Germline CDR1 is MNHEY and CDR2 is SVGEGT.